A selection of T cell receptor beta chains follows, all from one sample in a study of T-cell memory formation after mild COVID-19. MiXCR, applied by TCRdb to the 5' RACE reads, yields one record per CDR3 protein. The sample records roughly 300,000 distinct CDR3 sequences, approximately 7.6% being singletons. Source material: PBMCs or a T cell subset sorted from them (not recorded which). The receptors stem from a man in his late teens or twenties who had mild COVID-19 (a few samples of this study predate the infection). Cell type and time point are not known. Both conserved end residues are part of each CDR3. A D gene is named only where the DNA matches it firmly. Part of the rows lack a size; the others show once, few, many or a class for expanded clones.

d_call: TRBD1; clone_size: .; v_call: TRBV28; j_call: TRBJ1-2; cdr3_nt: TGTGCCAGCAAACAGGGGGGCGGCTATGGCTACACCTTC; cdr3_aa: CASKQGGGYGYTF
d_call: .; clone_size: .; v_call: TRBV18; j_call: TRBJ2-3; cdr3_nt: TGTGCCAGCTCACGCGGACAGATAAACACAGATACGCAGTATTTT; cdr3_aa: CASSRGQINTDTQYF
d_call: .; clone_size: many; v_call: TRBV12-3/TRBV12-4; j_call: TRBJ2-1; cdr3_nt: TGTGCCAGCAGGGGGGGTGAGCAGTTCTTC; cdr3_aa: CASRGGEQFF
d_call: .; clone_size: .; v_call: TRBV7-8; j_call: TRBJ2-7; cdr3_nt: TGTGCCAGCAGCTTAGATCTCAGGGTTGGCAACGAGCAGTACTTC; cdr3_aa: CASSLDLRVGNEQYF
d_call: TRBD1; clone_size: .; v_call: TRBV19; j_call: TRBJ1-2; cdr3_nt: TGTGCCAGTAGTGCAGGACAGGACAACTATGGCTACACCTTC; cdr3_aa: CASSAGQDNYGYTF
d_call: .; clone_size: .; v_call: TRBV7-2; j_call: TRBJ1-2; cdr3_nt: TGTGCCAGCAGCATCGGGACCCTAGGTGGCTACACCTTC; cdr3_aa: CASSIGTLGGYTF
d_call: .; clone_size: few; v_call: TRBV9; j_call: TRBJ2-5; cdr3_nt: TGTGCCAGCAGCGTAGGGGGGAGTCTGGAGGAGACCCAGTACTTC; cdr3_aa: CASSVGGSLEETQYF
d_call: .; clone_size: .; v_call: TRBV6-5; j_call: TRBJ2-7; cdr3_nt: TGTGCCAGCAGTTACTCACGCAGCTCCTACGAGCAGTACTTC; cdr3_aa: CASSYSRSSYEQYF
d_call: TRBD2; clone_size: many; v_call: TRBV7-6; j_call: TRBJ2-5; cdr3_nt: TGTGCCAGCAGCCGCGGGGGGACCCTCCAAGAGACCCAGTACTTC; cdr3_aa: CASSRGGTLQETQYF
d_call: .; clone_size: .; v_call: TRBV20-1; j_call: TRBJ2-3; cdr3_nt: TGCAGTGCTAGAGATCGAGTGGCAGATACGCAGTATTTT; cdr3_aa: CSARDRVADTQYF
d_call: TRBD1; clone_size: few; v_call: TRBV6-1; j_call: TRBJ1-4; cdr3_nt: TGTGCCAGCAGCGGGACAGGGGCTAATGAAAAACTGTTTTTT; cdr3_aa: CASSGTGANEKLFF
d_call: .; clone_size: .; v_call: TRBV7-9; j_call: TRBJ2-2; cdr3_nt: TGTGCCAGCAGCTTAGCGGGACCCGGGGAGCTGTTTTTT; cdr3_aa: CASSLAGPGELFF
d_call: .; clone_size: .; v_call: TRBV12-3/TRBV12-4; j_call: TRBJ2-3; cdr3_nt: TGTGCCAGCAGTTTTGAGGGTTCAGATACGCAGTATTTT; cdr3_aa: CASSFEGSDTQYF
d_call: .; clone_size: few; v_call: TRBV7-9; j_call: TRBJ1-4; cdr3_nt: TGTGCCAGCAGCAAAAATGAAAAACTGTTTTTT; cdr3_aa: CASSKNEKLFF
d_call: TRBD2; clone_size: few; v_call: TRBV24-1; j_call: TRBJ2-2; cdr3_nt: TGTGCCACCAGTGGGCCTAGCGGGGCCACCGGGGAGCTGTTTTTT; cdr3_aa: CATSGPSGATGELFF
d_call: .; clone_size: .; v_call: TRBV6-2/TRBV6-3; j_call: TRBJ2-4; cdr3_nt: TGTGCCAGCAGCCGGGACCGCCTAGCCAAAAACATTCAGTACTTC; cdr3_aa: CASSRDRLAKNIQYF
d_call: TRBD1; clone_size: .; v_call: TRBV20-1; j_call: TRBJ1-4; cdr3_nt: TGCAGTGCTAGACCGTACGGGACAGAGAATGAAAAACTGTTTTTT; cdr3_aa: CSARPYGTENEKLFF
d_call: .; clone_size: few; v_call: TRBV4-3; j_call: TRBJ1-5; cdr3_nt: TGCGCCAGCAGCCAAGATGCGCTCGATCAGCCCCAGCATTTT; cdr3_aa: CASSQDALDQPQHF
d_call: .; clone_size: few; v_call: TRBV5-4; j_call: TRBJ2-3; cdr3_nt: TGTGCCAGCAGCTTGGCCGTGACAGATACGCAGTATTTT; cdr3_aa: CASSLAVTDTQYF
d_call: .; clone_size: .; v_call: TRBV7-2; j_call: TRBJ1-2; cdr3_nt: TGTGCCAGCAGCCCTCCGGGTGCAGGGATCTATGGCTACACCTTC; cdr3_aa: CASSPPGAGIYGYTF
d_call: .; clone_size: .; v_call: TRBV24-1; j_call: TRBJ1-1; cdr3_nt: TGTGCCACCAGTGATTTCGGGGGTATCGAAGCTTTCTTT; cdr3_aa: CATSDFGGIEAFF
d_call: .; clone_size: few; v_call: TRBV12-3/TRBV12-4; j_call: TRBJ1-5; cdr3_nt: TGTGCCAGCAGCCCGGGAGGGCCCCAGCATTTT; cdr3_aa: CASSPGGPQHF
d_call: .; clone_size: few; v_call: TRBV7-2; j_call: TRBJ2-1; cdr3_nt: TGTGCCAGCAGCTCGACTAGACTCAATGAGCAGTTCTTC; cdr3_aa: CASSSTRLNEQFF
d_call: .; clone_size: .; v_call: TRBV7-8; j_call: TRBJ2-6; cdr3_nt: TGTGCCAGCGGGTCAGGGGCCAACGTCCTGACTTTC; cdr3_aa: CASGSGANVLTF
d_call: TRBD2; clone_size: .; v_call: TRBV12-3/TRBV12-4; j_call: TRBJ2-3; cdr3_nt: TGTGCCAGCACCTGGGTACTAGCGCTTGATACGCAGTATTTT; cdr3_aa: CASTWVLALDTQYF
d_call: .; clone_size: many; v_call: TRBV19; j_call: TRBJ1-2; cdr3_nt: TGTGCCAGTAGCCGGGACAAACCATCTGGCTACACCTTC; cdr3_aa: CASSRDKPSGYTF
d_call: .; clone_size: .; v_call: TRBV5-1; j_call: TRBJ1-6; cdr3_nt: TGCGCCAGCAGCTTGGAGCAGGGGCCCTATTCACCCCTCCACTTT; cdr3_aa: CASSLEQGPYSPLHF
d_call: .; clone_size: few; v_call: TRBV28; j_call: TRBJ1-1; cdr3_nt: TGTGCCAGCAGTCCCCTGGAGGGGGAGGCGAACACTGAAGCTTTCTTT; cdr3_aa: CASSPLEGEANTEAFF
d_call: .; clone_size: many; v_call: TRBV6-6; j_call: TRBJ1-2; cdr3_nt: TGTGCCAGCAGGCCGACGAGGGATTCCTATGGCTACACCTTC; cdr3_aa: CASRPTRDSYGYTF
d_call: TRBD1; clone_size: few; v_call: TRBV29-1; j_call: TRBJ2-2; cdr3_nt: TGCAGCGTTGGACGGGACAGGGCGGCCGGGGAGCTGTTTTTT; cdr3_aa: CSVGRDRAAGELFF
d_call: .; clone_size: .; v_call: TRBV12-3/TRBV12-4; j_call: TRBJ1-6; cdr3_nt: TGTGCCAGCGGGGGGCTGCGGTCACCCCTCCACTTT; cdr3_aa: CASGGLRSPLHF
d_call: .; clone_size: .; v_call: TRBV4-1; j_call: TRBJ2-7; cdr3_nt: TGCGCCAGCAGCCCCGAGGAACCGTTGGGAGAGCAGTACTTC; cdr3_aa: CASSPEEPLGEQYF